Presented here are 32 T cell receptor beta chains from one specimen sequenced in a study of blood T cells in healthy people across ages. Next came a second PCR, run for roughly 7 to 12 cycles, which used a sample-barcoded 5' primer along with a J-beta primer mix. One entry per CDR3 protein results from TCRdb running MiXCR on the 5' RACE reads. The data show around 1,100,000 distinct CDR3 sequences, with under 40% seen just once and around 14% held by the top ten. The specimen sequenced was blood. These receptors originate from a man aged 18 to 35 in good health.

This clonotype was picked up a small number of times. The J gene is TRBJ1-6, the V gene TRBV4-3; D may be TRBD1 (5 bases). V shed 1 base and J shed 1 base, with 11 bases lying between them. CDR3 size: 17 residues. CDR1 is LGHNA and CDR2 is YSLEER in the germline V gene. The CDR3 DNA follows: TGCGCCAGCAGCCAAGGAGTCGCAGGGTCCTATAATTCACCCCTCCACTTT. This gives the protein CASSQGVAGSYNSPLHF.

In its sample, this clonotype was seen a few times. This chain connects TRBV2 to TRBJ1-2; D perhaps matches TRBD1 (5 bases). The CDR3 covers 14 residues. The V end was cut by 7 bases, the J end by 1 base, with 13 bases between. CDR1 is SNHLY and CDR2 is FYNNEI in the germline V gene. The CDR3 loop reads CASTRDGYNYGYTF. CDR3 in DNA: TGTGCCAGCACCCGGGACGGATATAACTATGGCTACACCTTC. Based on the CDR3 plus reference TRBV2 and TRBJ1-2, the full variable domain is EPEVTQTPSHQVTQMGQEVILRCVPISNHLYFYWYRQILGQKVEFLVSFYNNEISEKSEIFDDQFSVERPDGSNFTLKIRSTKLEDSAMYFCASTRDGYNYGYTFGSGTRLTVV.

On this clonotype itself: A much larger clonotype is one base distant, so this may be a read error. The rearrangement links TRBV7-3 to TRBJ2-1, with D tentatively TRBD1 (5 bases). The J call is doubtful: the DNA matches TRBJ2-7 better. The CDR3 extends over 15 amino acids. Germline V lookup: CDR1 SGHTA, CDR2 FQGTGA. The CDR3 coding sequence is TGTGCCAGCAGCTTAAGTGGGGCTACCTACAATGAGCAGTACTTC. Protein sequence: CASSLSGATYNEQYF.

The J gene is TRBJ1-1, the V gene TRBV6-6, with D unresolved. V dropped 6 bases and J dropped 4 bases, with 12 bases sitting between them. Germline V gene sequence: CDR1 MNHNY, CDR2 SVGAGI (reference sequence). This CDR3 is built from 13 residues. CDR3 amino acids: CASRAIFSTEAFF. DNA for the CDR3: TGTGCCAGCAGGGCCATTTTTAGCACTGAAGCTTTCTTT.

This rearrangement joins TRBV14 to TRBJ2-3, with D maybe TRBD2 (5 bases). Per the germline V gene, CDR1 is SGHDN and CDR2 is FVKESK. The V gene lost 0 bases and the J gene lost 1 base, with 14 bases spanning the gap. The CDR3 is 17 residues long. The CDR3 spells CASSQDARVWGTDTQYF. The CDR3 nucleotides are TGTGCCAGCAGCCAAGATGCGAGGGTTTGGGGCACAGATACGCAGTATTTT.

V gene TRBV3-1 combines with J gene TRBJ2-2, with D possibly being TRBD2 (7 bases). V was pared by 3 bases and J by 9 bases, with 20 bases between. The CDR3 runs to 16 residues. Germline V lookup: CDR1 LGHDT, CDR2 YNNKEL (reference sequence). CDR3 region: CASSQKGGHSSWELFF. DNA for the CDR3: TGTGCCAGCAGCCAGAAGGGGGGGCATTCGAGCTGGGAGCTGTTTTTT. The whole variable domain, filled in from reference TRBV3-1 and TRBJ2-2, reads DTAVSQTPKYLVTQMGNDKSIKCEQNLGHDTMYWYKQDSKKFLKIMFSYNNKELIINETVPNRFSPKSPDKAHLNLHINSLELGDSAVYFCASSQKGGHSSWELFFGEGSRLTVL.

This clonotype was found a few times. The chain combines TRBV4-3 with TRBJ1-4; TRBD1 aligns across 7 bases. Germline V gives CDR1 LGHNA, CDR2 YSLEER. The V gene end was trimmed by 1 base and the J gene end by 5 bases; junction bases not matched to a gene: 4. This CDR3 comprises 15 residues. CDR3 residues: CASSQGQGGNEKLFF. The CDR3 bases are TGCGCCAGCAGCCAAGGACAGGGTGGGAATGAAAAACTGTTTTTT.

The chain couples TRBV20-1 to TRBJ2-7; tentative D call: TRBD2 (6 bases). CDR1 DFQATT and CDR2 SNEGSKA come from the germline V gene (reference sequence). The V end lost 4 bases, the J end lost 1 base, and 14 bases lay between the germline ends. The CDR3 consists of 14 residues. The DNA for the CDR3 is TGCAGTGCTACGAGAGGGAGGTTTTCCTACGAGCAGTACTTC. Translation: CSATRGRFSYEQYF.

This clonotype showed up just a few times. This chain links TRBV12-3 or TRBV12-4 with TRBJ1-5, with D perhaps matching TRBD1 (5 bases). V was shortened by 6 bases and J by 3 bases, with 21 bases between the two germline ends. This CDR3 contains 17 residues. CDR3 DNA sequence: TGTGCCAGCAGCCCTCACTCCGGGACCACCCACAATCAGCCCCAGCATTTT. It encodes CASSPHSGTTHNQPQHF.

The genes are TRBV7-2 and TRBJ2-7; D not certain. The V and J ends lost 3 bases and 2 bases respectively, with 11 bases between them. The CDR3 loop spans 14 amino acids. Per the germline V gene, CDR1 is SGHTA and CDR2 is FQGNSA. CDR3: CASSFSGHPYEQYF. CDR3 DNA: TGTGCCAGCAGCTTCTCTGGCCACCCCTACGAGCAGTACTTC.

The chain employs TRBV29-1 and TRBJ2-2; D could derive from TRBD1 or TRBD2 (5 bases each). The V gene's germline CDR1 is SQVTM and CDR2 ANQGSEA. The CDR3 covers 16 residues. Trimming shortened V by 6 bases and J by 0 bases, and 17 bases separated the two germline ends. The CDR3 bases are TGCAGCGTGCTAATACCAGGGACCGCGAACACCGGGGAGCTGTTTTTT. This encodes CSVLIPGTANTGELFF.

This clonotype has only a few counts. The chain links TRBV28 to TRBJ1-2; D is uncertain. This CDR3 is built from 10 residues. The V gene's germline CDR1 is MDHEN and CDR2 SYDVKM. Trimming pared 6 bases from V and 10 bases from J, leaving 9 bases between. The CDR3 protein is CASRSDDYTF. The CDR3 coding sequence is TGTGCCAGCAGAAGCGACGACTACACCTTC.

This chain uses TRBV2 with TRBJ2-2; the D gene is possibly TRBD1 (5 bases). The CDR3 totals 12 residues. CDR1 and CDR2 from the germline V gene are SNHLY and FYNNEI. V was pared by 10 bases and J by 3 bases, with 9 bases between. The CDR3 DNA reads as TGTGCCAACAGACAGTACACCGGGGAGCTGTTTTTT. Amino acid sequence: CANRQYTGELFF.

In its sample, this clonotype was seen a few times. The chain uses TRBV7-9 and TRBJ2-3; D is unresolved. The CDR3 totals 14 residues. Trimming shortened V by 1 base and J by 2 bases, and 7 bases separated the two germline ends. Germline V lookup: CDR1 SEHNR, CDR2 FQNEAQ (reference sequence). CDR3 residues: CASSLVTTTDTQYF. The CDR3 nucleotides read TGTGCCAGCAGCTTAGTCACCACCACAGATACGCAGTATTTT.

V is TRBV12-3 or TRBV12-4 and J is TRBJ2-7; 10 nucleotides agree with TRBD2. V lost 8 bases to trimming and J lost 7 bases; unmatched junction nucleotides: 14. This CDR3 has 15 residues. The CDR3 DNA is TGTGCCAGCGGTAACTTAGCGGGAGGCCGCGAAGAGCAGTACTTC. Its protein is CASGNLAGGREEQYF.

The V and J genes are TRBV27 and TRBJ2-5; maybe TRBD1 (7 bases). Matching the DNA end better, TRBJ2-7 makes the J call doubtful. Germline V gene sequence: CDR1 MNHEY, CDR2 SMNVEV (reference sequence). The CDR3 is made up of 14 amino acids. The CDR3, as DNA: TGTGCCAGCAGTGTACTCGCAGGGGGGCTCGAGCAGTACTTC. As protein: CASSVLAGGLEQYF.

This clonotype was observed a few times. V usage is TRBV27 and J usage is TRBJ1-6; perhaps TRBD1 as D (5 bases). V was pared by 1 base and J by 0 bases, with 13 bases between. The CDR3 consists of 18 residues. Germline V gives CDR1 MNHEY, CDR2 SMNVEV (reference sequence). The CDR3 loop reads CASSLYGGTSSYNSPLHF. CDR3 DNA sequence: TGTGCCAGCAGTTTATATGGGGGAACAAGCTCCTATAATTCACCCCTCCACTTT.

This clonotype was seen only a few times. The CDR3 coding sequence is TGTGCCAGCAGCGCCCGGACAGGGCCCACTGAAGCTTTCTTT. The encoded protein is CASSARTGPTEAFF. This chain connects TRBV7-2 to TRBJ1-1; TRBD1 matches 8 bases. Trimming removed 5 bases from V and 4 bases from J; junction bases left unmatched: 6. Germline V lookup: CDR1 SGHTA, CDR2 FQGNSA. The CDR3 consists of 14 residues.

The rearrangement links TRBV7-9 to TRBJ1-2; no clear D gene. The CDR3 consists of 14 residues. The V end lost 3 bases, the J end lost 8 bases, and 16 bases lay between the germline ends. Germline loops: CDR1 SEHNR, CDR2 FQNEAQ (reference sequence). The chain's CDR3 is CASSLNLEADGYTF. In DNA, the CDR3 is TGTGCCAGCAGCTTGAATCTCGAGGCAGACGGCTACACCTTC.

The chain couples TRBV29-1 to TRBJ2-3, with D uncertain. CDR3 length equals 10 residues. The V gene's germline CDR1 is SQVTM and CDR2 ANQGSEA. V was clipped by 7 bases and J by 2 bases, with 4 bases between them. The CDR3 here is CSGITDTQYF. The CDR3 coding sequence is TGCAGCGGGATCACAGATACGCAGTATTTT.

The chain joins TRBV7-2 to TRBJ2-5, with D perhaps matching TRBD2 (5 bases). The CDR3 runs to 14 residues. Germline lookup yields CDR1 SGHTA and CDR2 FQGNSA. With 0 bases removed from V and 4 bases from J, the gap between germline ends came to 9 bases. The CDR3 coding sequence is TGTGCCAGCAGCTTAGCGAGGGTAGCAGAGACCCAGTACTTC. Residues: CASSLARVAETQYF.

The genes are TRBV5-1 and TRBJ2-1; 9 positions agree with TRBD1. V lost 0 bases and J lost 2; bases outside the gene matches: 3. The CDR3 has 16 amino acids. In germline, CDR1 is SGHRS, CDR2 YFSETQ. The CDR3 DNA sequence: TGCGCCAGCAGCTTGGCGGGGGACAGGGCCTACAATGAGCAGTTCTTC. Encoded protein: CASSLAGDRAYNEQFF.

The DNA of the CDR3 is TGTGCCAGCAGTGAAGGGCCCGGTCAGCCCCAGCATTTT. It encodes CASSEGPGQPQHF. The rearrangement joins TRBV2 to TRBJ1-5; D is unresolved. The CDR3 has 13 residues. Germline V gene data show CDR1 as SNHLY and CDR2 as FYNNEI. The V end lost 1 base, the J end lost 6 bases, and 7 bases lay between the germline ends.

The chain carries TRBV10-3 and TRBJ2-2; TRBD1 matches at 11 bases. The J segment lost 7 bases and the V segment lost 6 bases, leaving 10 bases of the junction unmatched. Germline CDR1 ENHRY, CDR2 SYGVKD. The CDR3 is 16 residues long. CDR3 DNA sequence: TGTGCCATCAGGAGGCTAGGACAGGGGGCCGGCGGGGAGCTGTTTTTT. This translates into CAIRRLGQGAGGELFF.

This clonotype came up a few times. This rearrangement joins TRBV6-4 to TRBJ2-1, with a tentative D call TRBD2 (7 bases). The CDR3 runs 14 residues. V shed 2 bases and J shed 8 bases, with 13 bases lying between them. Looked up from germline, CDR1 is MRHNA and CDR2 is SNTAGT. The CDR3 is CASSDRGARDEQFF. The CDR3 region has the DNA TGTGCCAGCAGTGACCGGGGGGCCCGCGATGAGCAGTTCTTC.

This clonotype was detected ten times or more. An end of the junction differs from the germline gene, which may be a read error. The chain uses TRBV7-7 and TRBJ2-1; D tentatively fits TRBD1 or TRBD2 (6 bases each). The CDR3 consists of 13 residues. Germline CDR1 is SSHAT and CDR2 is FNYEAQ (reference sequence). The CDR3 bases are TGTGCTAGCAGCTTAGCCGGGGGCGATGAGCAGTTCTTC. It is translated as CASSLAGGDEQFF.

This clonotype has more than one count but fewer than ten. The chain carries TRBV5-1 and TRBJ2-3; the D gene is possibly TRBD1 (6 bases). The germline V and J ends were trimmed by 4 bases and 5 bases, with 20 bases remaining between them. Germline CDR1 and CDR2: SGHRS and YFSETQ. The CDR3 covers 16 residues. CDR3 region: CASSPLGTGRRDTQYF. Here the CDR3 DNA reads TGCGCCAGCAGCCCTCTCGGTACAGGGCGAAGAGATACGCAGTATTTT.

This clonotype showed up many times. The chain joins TRBV10-3 to TRBJ2-5; 7 bases map to TRBD1. The CDR3 extends over 13 amino acids. V was pared by 8 bases and J by 3 bases, with 6 bases of the junction left unmatched. Germline CDR1 reads ENHRY; CDR2 reads SYGVKD. The CDR3 nucleotides read TGTGCCATCTCCGAGGACAGGAAAGAGACCCAGTACTTC. This gives the protein CAISEDRKETQYF.

The chain combines TRBV18 with TRBJ1-2, with a tentative D call TRBD1 (6 bases). The CDR3 has 15 amino acids. The germline gives CDR1 KGHSH, CDR2 LQKENI. The V gene lost 6 bases and the J gene lost 8 bases, with 22 bases spanning the gap. In DNA form, the CDR3 reads TGTGCCAGCTCGCCCGGGTCACAGGGACTCTTCGGCTACACCTTC. It is translated as CASSPGSQGLFGYTF.

There are a few counts of this clonotype. J is TRBJ1-6 and V is TRBV20-1, with TRBD1 as a possible D gene (5 bases). Germline V CDR1 and CDR2: DFQATT, SNEGSKA (reference sequence). The V end was cut by 6 bases, the J end by 7 bases, with 16 bases between. This CDR3 is built from 14 residues. This CDR3 reads CSADTGRLNSPLHF. CDR3 sequence (DNA): TGCAGTGCGGACACGGGACGGCTAAATTCACCCCTCCACTTT.

In regard to this clonotype: A junction boundary mismatches the germline segment, possibly from a read error. The CDR3 spells CASSQSRSAQGTQYF. CDR3 DNA: TGCGCCAGCAGCCAATCTCGAAGCGCCCAAGGGACCCAGTACTTC. V usage is TRBV4-1 and J usage is TRBJ2-7; D not resolved. With the DNA end fitting TRBJ2-5 better, the J assignment may be wrong. Germline V gives CDR1 MGHRA, CDR2 YSYEKL. This CDR3 region has 15 residues.

The genes are TRBV13 and TRBJ2-5; the match to TRBD2 covers 9 bases. Germline V gene sequence: CDR1 PRHDT, CDR2 FYEKMQ (reference sequence). The CDR3 consists of 14 residues. J gave up 5 bases and V 4 bases, and 5 bases lay outside the gene matches. The CDR3 loop is CASSSGTSPETQYF. CDR3 sequence (DNA): TGTGCCAGCAGCTCCGGGACTAGCCCGGAGACCCAGTACTTC.